The 27 T cell receptor beta chains presented below share a single source sample, sequenced in a study of T-cell reconstitution after alpha-beta-depleted transplantation in children. Library preparation (for TCRbeta) was performed with unique molecular identifiers. One entry per CDR3 protein results from TCRdb running MiXCR on the PCR reads. The sample consists of 150,000 to 250,000 distinct CDR3 sequences, 13% to 15% of them appearing once. This sample comprised PBMCs from the stem cell graft donor, obtained from the stem cell graft. These receptors were taken from a human donor who donated a stem cell graft to a child with acute lymphoblastic leukemia.

A word on this clonotype: It may be a read error: a sequence one base away is much more abundant. The chain combines TRBV12-3 or TRBV12-4 with TRBJ1-2; maybe TRBD1 (6 bases). The CDR3 is 18 residues long. CDR3 in amino acids: CTSSFGVRTAQTTYGYTF. The CDR3 coding sequence is TGTACCAGCAGTTTTGGGGTTCGGACAGCCCAAACTACCTATGGCTACACCTTC.

The J gene is TRBJ2-5, the V gene TRBV5-4; 8 bases fit TRBD2. V shed 4 bases and J 2 bases; nucleotides not matched to a gene: 10. Germline loops: CDR1 SGHNT, CDR2 YYREEE (reference sequence). CDR3 length equals 16 residues. CDR3 in DNA: TGTGCCAGCAGCCAAGCGGGGGCGGGAAATCAAGAGACCCAGTACTTC. Translating gives CASSQAGAGNQETQYF.

This clonotype was found many times. The chain uses TRBV7-8 and TRBJ2-7, with no clear D. Trimming cost V 0 bases and J 2 bases, with 11 bases left between them. Germline V gene sequence: CDR1 SGHVS, CDR2 FQNEAQ. The CDR3 runs to 15 residues. DNA for the CDR3: TGTGCCAGCAGCTTAGCCCTAGAGAGAACCTACGAGCAGTACTTC. It codes for CASSLALERTYEQYF.

Ten or more counts support this clonotype. The V and J genes are TRBV5-1 and TRBJ1-2, with no clear D. The CDR3 length is 19 residues. Germline CDR1 is SGHRS and CDR2 is YFSETQ. V was shortened by 0 bases and J by 10 bases, with 31 bases between the two germline ends. This CDR3 is CASSLAPDKHSSRIDPYTF. Written as DNA, the CDR3 is TGCGCCAGCAGCTTGGCCCCAGACAAACATTCCTCGCGTATAGACCCCTACACCTTC.

This clonotype was detected only a few times. This chain joins TRBV25-1 and TRBJ2-5, with TRBD1 as a possible D gene (6 bases). Germline CDR1 is MGHDK and CDR2 is SYGVNS. The CDR3 has 14 amino acids. Trimming pared 6 bases from V and 1 base from J, leaving 12 bases between. CDR3 bases: TGTGCCAGCAGGAGGGACACCAGCCAAGAGACCCAGTACTTC. Protein sequence: CASRRDTSQETQYF.

This chain uses TRBV29-1 with TRBJ2-7; TRBD2 agrees at 10 bases. Germline V gene sequence: CDR1 SQVTM, CDR2 ANQGSEA. V was clipped by 0 bases and J by 2 bases; unmatched bases: 16. The CDR3 is 19 residues long. The CDR3 is CSVEDRSPLLAGEAYEQYF. The CDR3 bases are TGCAGCGTTGAAGATCGATCTCCCCTCCTAGCGGGAGAGGCCTACGAGCAGTACTTC.

There are many counts of this clonotype. V is TRBV4-1 and J is TRBJ2-7; D remains ambiguous. The CDR3 is 19 residues long. The V gene's germline CDR1 is MGHRA and CDR2 YSYEKL. With 1 base removed from V and 0 bases from J, the gap between germline ends came to 22 bases. As DNA, the CDR3 is TGCGCCAGCAGCCAAGGAATGGTTCTGGCTGACGTTTACTCCTACGAGCAGTACTTC. Residues: CASSQGMVLADVYSYEQYF.

The chain uses TRBV5-1 and TRBJ1-4; a weak D match, TRBD1 (6 bases). From germline, CDR1 is SGHRS and CDR2 YFSETQ. This CDR3 is 13 amino acids long. The germline V and J ends were trimmed by 4 bases and 7 bases, with 11 bases remaining between them. CDR3 in amino acids: CASSPEGGEKLFF. The CDR3 DNA follows: TGCGCCAGCAGCCCCGAGGGGGGTGAAAAACTGTTTTTT.

V usage is TRBV24-1 and J usage is TRBJ2-5; weak D call: TRBD1 (6 bases). Germline CDR1 is KGHDR and CDR2 is SFDVKD. This CDR3 comprises 16 residues. V lost 2 bases to trimming and J lost 1 base, with 13 bases between them. The CDR3 here is CATSDSRADSQETQYF. The CDR3 bases are TGTGCCACCAGTGATTCGAGGGCGGACAGCCAAGAGACCCAGTACTTC.

This clonotype was counted at least ten times. The gene calls are TRBV12-3 or TRBV12-4 and TRBJ1-1; TRBD1 might be the D (6 bases). Trimming took off 2 bases at V and 1 base at J, with 17 bases between the two ends. This CDR3 is built from 17 residues. The CDR3 spells CASSLKITGTQNTEAFF. In nucleotides, the CDR3 is TGTGCCAGCAGTTTAAAAATTACCGGGACACAGAACACTGAAGCTTTCTTT.

The sample holds many counts of this clonotype. This rearrangement joins TRBV12-3 or TRBV12-4 to TRBJ2-7; 10 nucleotides match TRBD2. This CDR3 comprises 15 residues. V trimming: 6 bases; J trimming: 5 bases; junction bases outside the gene matches: 10. The CDR3 region is CASRREAGGINEQYF. For the CDR3, the DNA is TGTGCCAGCAGGCGAGAAGCGGGAGGGATAAACGAGCAGTACTTC.

The chain couples TRBV11-2 to TRBJ1-2; TRBD1 might be the D (5 bases). Trimming shortened V by 6 bases and J by 5 bases, and 19 bases separated the two germline ends. Germline CDR1 is SGHAT and CDR2 is FQNNGV. The CDR3 extends over 15 amino acids. The CDR3 spells CASSYDLGEGYGYTF. The CDR3 DNA is TGTGCCAGCAGTTACGATCTGGGGGAAGGGTATGGCTACACCTTC. The full variable domain, in which reference TRBV11-2 and TRBJ1-2 provide the parts outside the CDR3, is EAGVAQSPRYKIIEKRQSVAFWCNPISGHATLYWYQQILGQGPKLLIQFQNNGVVDDSQLPKDRFSAERLKGVDSTLKIQPAKLEDSAVYLCASSYDLGEGYGYTFGSGTRLTVV.

This clonotype occurred many times. The chain carries TRBV28 and TRBJ2-7, with D hard to call. Germline V CDR1 and CDR2: MDHEN, SYDVKM. V was pared by 10 bases and J by 1 base, with 14 bases between. The CDR3 is made up of 13 amino acids. The CDR3 nucleotides read TGTGCCATCAGAGGTTCCCCATCCTACGAGCAGTACTTC. Translation: CAIRGSPSYEQYF.

This clonotype was observed at least ten times. The chain is built from TRBV10-3 and TRBJ2-4; D possibly matches TRBD1 or TRBD2 (5 bases each). Germline-derived CDR1 and CDR2 are ENHRY and SYGVKD. V was shortened by 2 bases and J by 8 bases, with 13 bases between the two germline ends. This CDR3 spans 14 amino acids. The CDR3 reads CAISETGTRDIQYF. The CDR3 DNA is TGTGCCATCAGTGAGACGGGGACGAGGGACATTCAGTACTTC.

This clonotype was detected only a few times. This chain joins TRBV29-1 and TRBJ2-7; D is ambiguous. Germline V gene lookup returns CDR1 SQVTM and CDR2 ANQGSEA. The CDR3 is 11 amino acids. V was clipped by 5 bases and J by 4 bases, with 9 bases between them. This CDR3 is CSVSLQYEQYF. DNA for the CDR3: TGCAGCGTTTCTCTGCAATACGAGCAGTACTTC.

This clonotype was counted many times. The chain employs TRBV29-1 and TRBJ2-7; no firm D call. The germline gives CDR1 SQVTM, CDR2 ANQGSEA. This CDR3 has 13 residues. V was shortened by 3 bases and J by 4 bases, with 13 bases between the two germline ends. CDR3 nucleotide sequence: TGCAGCGTTGATTCTGGAGAGAGGTACGAGCAGTACTTC. Amino acids: CSVDSGERYEQYF.

This clonotype has a count of ten or more. The V and J genes are TRBV19 and TRBJ2-7; TRBD2 matches 10 bases. V lost 5 bases and J lost 1; bases outside the gene matches: 2. This CDR3 has 14 residues. Germline loops: CDR1 LNHDA, CDR2 SQIVND (reference sequence). CDR3 sequence (DNA): TGTGCCAGTAGTTTTAGCGGGAGGTCCTACGAGCAGTACTTC. Translated: CASSFSGRSYEQYF.

The chain carries TRBV21-1 and TRBJ1-4. TRBV21-1 is tagged as a pseudogene. The CDR3 sequence is 15 residues long. The CDR3 loop reads CASSKGGETNEKLFF. DNA of the CDR3: TGTGCCAGCAGCAAGGGAGGAGAGACTAATGAAAAACTGTTTTTT.

Of note for this clonotype: Given a much more abundant clone one base away, this may be a read error. The chain links TRBV29-1 to TRBJ2-3, with 10 bases lining up with TRBD2. Germline lookup yields CDR1 SQVTM and CDR2 ANQGSEA. With 1 base clipped from V and 4 bases from J, the junction kept 2 bases outside the gene matches. This CDR3 contains 14 residues. CDR3: CSVEASGRPDTQYF. The CDR3 nucleotides read TGCAGCGTTGAAGCTAGCGGGAGACCAGATACGCAGTATTTT.

This clonotype appeared many times. CDR3: CASSSFGQGSEAFF. DNA of the CDR3: TGCGCCAGCAGCTCCTTCGGACAGGGCAGTGAAGCTTTCTTT. The chain carries TRBV5-1 and TRBJ1-1; 8 positions agree with TRBD1. The CDR3 contains 14 residues. CDR1 and CDR2 from the germline V gene are SGHRS and YFSETQ. V trimming: 3 bases; J trimming: 7 bases; junction bases outside the gene matches: 8.

The chain joins TRBV18 to TRBJ2-7; 7 bases fit TRBD1. Germline lookup yields CDR1 KGHSH and CDR2 LQKENI. Trimming at V came to 3 bases and at J to 3 bases, leaving 5 bases not matched to a gene. The CDR3 covers 14 residues. CDR3 bases: TGTGCCAGCTCACCGATGGGACAGCTCTACGAGCAGTACTTC. Its translation: CASSPMGQLYEQYF.

The rearrangement uses TRBV20-1 and TRBJ2-7; possibly TRBD1 for D (5 bases). Germline V CDR1 and CDR2: DFQATT, SNEGSKA (reference sequence). The CDR3 runs to 15 residues. Deletions cut 0 bases from V and 2 bases from J, with 14 bases between. The CDR3 spells CSARDRQFPPYEQYF. Here the CDR3 DNA reads TGCAGTGCTAGAGATCGACAGTTCCCACCCTACGAGCAGTACTTC.

This clonotype was observed a few times. The V and J genes are TRBV5-1 and TRBJ2-3, with 7 bases aligning to TRBD1. This CDR3 region has 14 residues. The germline gives CDR1 SGHRS, CDR2 YFSETQ. V gave up 7 bases and J gave up 2 bases; unmatched junction bases: 7. Written as DNA, the CDR3 is TGCGCCAGCCGCGAGGGACAGCCCACAGATACGCAGTATTTT. This encodes CASREGQPTDTQYF.

Many counts were recorded for this clonotype. The rearrangement uses TRBV5-1 and TRBJ2-7; D is ambiguous. Germline loops: CDR1 SGHRS, CDR2 YFSETQ. This CDR3 is 14 amino acids long. The germline V and J ends were trimmed by 8 bases and 3 bases, with 18 bases remaining between them. CDR3 in DNA: TGCGCCAGTTGTAACCCCTCTCATGGCTACGAGCAGTACTTC. It specifies CASCNPSHGYEQYF.

This clonotype was detected a few times. The genes are TRBV5-5 and TRBJ2-3, with unresolved D. V was clipped by 2 bases and J by 2 bases, with 12 bases between them. Germline loops: CDR1 SGHKS, CDR2 YYEKEE (reference sequence). This CDR3 has 15 amino acids. CDR3 coding DNA: TGTGCCAGCAGCTTCGTATATACCAACACAGATACGCAGTATTTT. Its translation is CASSFVYTNTDTQYF. Filled out from reference TRBV5-5 and TRBJ2-3, the complete variable domain reads DAGVTQSPTHLIKTRGQQVTLRCSPISGHKSVSWYQQVLGQGPQFIFQYYEKEERGRGNFPDRFSARQFPNYSSELNVNALLLGDSALYLCASSFVYTNTDTQYFGPGTRLTVL.

The chain has TRBV13 and TRBJ1-1; unclear D gene. This CDR3 is built from 12 residues. The germline gives CDR1 PRHDT, CDR2 FYEKMQ (reference sequence). V was trimmed by 5 bases and J by 11 bases, leaving 15 bases between them. CDR3 amino acids: CASSPREGTAFF. CDR3 coding DNA: TGTGCCAGCAGCCCTAGGGAGGGAACGGCTTTCTTT.

V gene TRBV9 combines with J gene TRBJ1-1; D call uncertain. V was pared by 1 base and J by 4 bases, with 14 bases between. The germline gives CDR1 SGDLS, CDR2 YYNGEE. This CDR3 comprises 15 residues. CDR3 bases: TGTGCCAGCAGCGTATATCCAGGCGAGGGCACTGAAGCTTTCTTT. This translates into CASSVYPGEGTEAFF.